The clone carrying this T cell receptor beta chain has a handful of counts. The sample is drawn from a study of T-cell reconstitution after alpha-beta-depleted transplantation in children. V lost 4 bases and J lost 3, with 17 bases in between. The CDR3 covers 16 residues. The germline V gene has CDR1 SGHRS and CDR2 YFSETQ. The library targeted TCRbeta and was prepared with unique molecular identifiers. TCRdb fed the PCR reads into MiXCR, producing one record per CDR3 protein. The sample consists of a few hundred thousand distinct CDR3 sequences, around 20% of them appearing once. The receptor was isolated from a human donor who donated a stem cell graft to a child with acute lymphoblastic leukemia. The input for sequencing was PBMCs from the stem cell graft donor, taken from the stem cell graft. The chain uses TRBV5-1 and TRBJ2-1; tentatively, D is TRBD1 (6 bases). This chain's CDR3 is CASSPVGRGGYNEQFF. The CDR3 DNA reads as TGCGCCAGCAGCCCGGTCGGCAGAGGGGGCTACAATGAGCAGTTCTTC.